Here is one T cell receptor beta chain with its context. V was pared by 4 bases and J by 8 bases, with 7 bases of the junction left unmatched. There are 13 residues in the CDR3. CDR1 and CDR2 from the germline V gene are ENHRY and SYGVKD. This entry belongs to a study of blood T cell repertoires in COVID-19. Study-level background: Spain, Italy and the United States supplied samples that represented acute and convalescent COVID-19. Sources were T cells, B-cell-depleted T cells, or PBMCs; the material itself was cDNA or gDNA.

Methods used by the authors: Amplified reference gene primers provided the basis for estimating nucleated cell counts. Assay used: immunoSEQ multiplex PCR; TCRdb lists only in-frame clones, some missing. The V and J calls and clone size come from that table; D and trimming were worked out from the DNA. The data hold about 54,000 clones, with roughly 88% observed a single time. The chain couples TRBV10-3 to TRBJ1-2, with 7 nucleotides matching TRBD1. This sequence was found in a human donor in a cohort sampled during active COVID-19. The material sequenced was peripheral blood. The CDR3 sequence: CAISGTGPKGYTF. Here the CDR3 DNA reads TGTGCCATCAGTGGGACAGGACCAAAAGGCTACACCTTC.